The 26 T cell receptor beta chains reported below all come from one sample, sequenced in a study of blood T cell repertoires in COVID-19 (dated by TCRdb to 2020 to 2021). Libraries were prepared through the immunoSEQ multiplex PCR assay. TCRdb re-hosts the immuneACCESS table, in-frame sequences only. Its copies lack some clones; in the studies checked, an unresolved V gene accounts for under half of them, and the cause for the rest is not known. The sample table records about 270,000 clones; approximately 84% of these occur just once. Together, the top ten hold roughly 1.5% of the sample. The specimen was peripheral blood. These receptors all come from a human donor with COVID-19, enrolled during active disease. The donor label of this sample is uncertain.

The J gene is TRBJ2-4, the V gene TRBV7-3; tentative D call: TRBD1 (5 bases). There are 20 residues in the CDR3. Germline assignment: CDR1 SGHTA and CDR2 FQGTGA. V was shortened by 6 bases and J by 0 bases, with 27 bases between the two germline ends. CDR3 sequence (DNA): TGTGCCAGCAGACCGTTTGATGATAGGGGATGGATACTAGCCAAAAACATTCAGTACTTC. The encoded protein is CASRPFDDRGWILAKNIQYF.

The CDR3 protein is CASSSTPAEGQPQHF. DNA of the CDR3: TGCGCCAGCAGCTCGACCCCGGCAGAGGGTCAGCCCCAGCATTTT. The chain has TRBV5-1 and TRBJ1-5; no clear D gene. Germline assignment: CDR1 SGHRS and CDR2 YFSETQ. The CDR3 runs to 15 residues. V was cut by 3 bases and J by 6 bases, with 16 bases left in between.

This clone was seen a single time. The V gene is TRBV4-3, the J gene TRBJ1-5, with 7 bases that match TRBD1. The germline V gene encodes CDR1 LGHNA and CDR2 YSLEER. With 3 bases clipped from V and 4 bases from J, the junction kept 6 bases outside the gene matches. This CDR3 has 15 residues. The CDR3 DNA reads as TGCGCCAGCAGCCACAACAGGGGAGTTAATCAGCCCCAGCATTTT. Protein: CASSHNRGVNQPQHF.

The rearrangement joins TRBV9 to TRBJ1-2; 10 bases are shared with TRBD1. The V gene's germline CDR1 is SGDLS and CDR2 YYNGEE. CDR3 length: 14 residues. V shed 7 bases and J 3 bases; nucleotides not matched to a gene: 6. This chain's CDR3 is CASGPGQGHYGYTF. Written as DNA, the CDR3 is TGTGCCAGCGGTCCGGGACAGGGGCACTATGGCTACACCTTC.

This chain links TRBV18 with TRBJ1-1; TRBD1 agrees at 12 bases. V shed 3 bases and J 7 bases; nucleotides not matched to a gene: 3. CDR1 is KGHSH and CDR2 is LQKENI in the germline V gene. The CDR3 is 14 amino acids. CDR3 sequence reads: CASSPGTGGYEAFF. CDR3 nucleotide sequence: TGTGCCAGCTCACCGGGGACAGGGGGCTATGAAGCTTTCTTT. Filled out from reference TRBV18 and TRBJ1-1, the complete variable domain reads NAGVMQNPRHLVRRRGQEARLRCSPMKGHSHVYWYRQLPEEGLKFMVYLQKENIIDESGMPKERFSAEFPKEGPSILRIQQVVRGDSAAYFCASSPGTGGYEAFFGQGTRLTVV.

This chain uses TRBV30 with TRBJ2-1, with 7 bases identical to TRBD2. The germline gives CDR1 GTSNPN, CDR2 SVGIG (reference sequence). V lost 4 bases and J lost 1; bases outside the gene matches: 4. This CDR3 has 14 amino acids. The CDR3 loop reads CAWTLAASYNEQFF. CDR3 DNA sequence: TGTGCCTGGACTCTAGCGGCGTCCTACAATGAGCAGTTCTTC.

The CDR3 spells CARGGGHPNSYEQYF. The DNA for the CDR3 is TGTGCCAGAGGGGGCGGACACCCTAACTCCTACGAGCAGTACTTC. The genes are TRBV19 and TRBJ2-7; 7 bases match TRBD1. Germline assignment: CDR1 LNHDA and CDR2 SQIVND (reference sequence). There are 15 residues in the CDR3. Trimming cost V 9 bases and J 0 bases; bases outside gene matches: 11. Together with reference TRBV19 and TRBJ2-7, the CDR3 gives the full variable domain: DGGITQSPKYLFRKEGQNVTLSCEQNLNHDAMYWYRQDPGQGLRLIYYSQIVNDFQKGDIAEGYSVSREKKESFPLTVTSAQKNPTAFYLCARGGGHPNSYEQYFGPGTRLTVT.

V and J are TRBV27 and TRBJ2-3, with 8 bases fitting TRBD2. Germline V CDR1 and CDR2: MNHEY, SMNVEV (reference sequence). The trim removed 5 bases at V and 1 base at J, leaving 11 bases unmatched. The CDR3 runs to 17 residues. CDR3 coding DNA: TGTGCCAGCAGTCCATACTCTAGCGGGCCTCGCACAGATACGCAGTATTTT. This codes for CASSPYSSGPRTDTQYF.

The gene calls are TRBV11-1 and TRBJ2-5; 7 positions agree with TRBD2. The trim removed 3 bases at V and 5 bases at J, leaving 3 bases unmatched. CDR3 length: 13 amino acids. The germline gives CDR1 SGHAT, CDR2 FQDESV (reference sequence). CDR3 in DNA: TGTGCCAGCAGCTTTTTGCGGGAGGAGACCCAGTACTTC. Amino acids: CASSFLREETQYF. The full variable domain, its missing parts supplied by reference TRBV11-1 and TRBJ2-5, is EAEVAQSPRYKITEKSQAVAFWCDPISGHATLYWYRQILGQGPELLVQFQDESVVDDSQLPKDRFSAERLKGVDSTLKIQPAELGDSAMYLCASSFLREETQYFGPGTRLLVL.

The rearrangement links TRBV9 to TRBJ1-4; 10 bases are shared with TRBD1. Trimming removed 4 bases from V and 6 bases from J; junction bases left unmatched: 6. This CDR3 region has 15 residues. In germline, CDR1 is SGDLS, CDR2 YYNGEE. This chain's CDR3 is CASSITGTGDEKLFF. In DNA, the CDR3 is TGTGCCAGCAGCATAACCGGGACAGGGGATGAAAAACTGTTTTTT. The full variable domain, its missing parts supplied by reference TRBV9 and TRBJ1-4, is DSGVTQTPKHLITATGQRVTLRCSPRSGDLSVYWYQQSLDQGLQFLIQYYNGEERAKGNILERFSAQQFPDLHSELNLSSLELGDSALYFCASSITGTGDEKLFFGSGTQLSVL.

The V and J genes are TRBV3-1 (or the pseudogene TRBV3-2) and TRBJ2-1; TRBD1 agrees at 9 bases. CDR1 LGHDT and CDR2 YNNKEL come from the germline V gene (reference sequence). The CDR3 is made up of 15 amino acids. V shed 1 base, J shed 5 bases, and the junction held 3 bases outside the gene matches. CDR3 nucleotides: TGTGCCAGCAGCCAAGGGGACAGGGCAAACAATGAGCAGTTCTTC. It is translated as CASSQGDRANNEQFF.

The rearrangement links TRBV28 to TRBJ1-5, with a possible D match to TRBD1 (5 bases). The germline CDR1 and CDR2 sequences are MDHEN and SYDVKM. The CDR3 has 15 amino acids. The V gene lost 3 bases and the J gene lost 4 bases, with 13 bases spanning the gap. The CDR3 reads CASSFHTGGNQPQHF. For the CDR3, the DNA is TGTGCCAGCAGTTTTCACACAGGTGGGAATCAGCCCCAGCATTTT.

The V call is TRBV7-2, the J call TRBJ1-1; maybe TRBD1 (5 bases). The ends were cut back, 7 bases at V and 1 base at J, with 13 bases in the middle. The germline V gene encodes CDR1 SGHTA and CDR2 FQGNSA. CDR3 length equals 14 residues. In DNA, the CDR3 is TGTGCCAGCACCCATCGGAGGGGGAACACTGAAGCTTTCTTT. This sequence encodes CASTHRRGNTEAFF.

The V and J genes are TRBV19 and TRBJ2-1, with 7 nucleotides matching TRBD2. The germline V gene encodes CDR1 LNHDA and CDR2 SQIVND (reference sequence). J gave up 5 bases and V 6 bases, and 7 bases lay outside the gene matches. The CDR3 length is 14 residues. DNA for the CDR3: TGTGCCAGTAGCAGGGAGGGCGGGGACAATGAGCAGTTCTTC. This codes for CASSREGGDNEQFF.

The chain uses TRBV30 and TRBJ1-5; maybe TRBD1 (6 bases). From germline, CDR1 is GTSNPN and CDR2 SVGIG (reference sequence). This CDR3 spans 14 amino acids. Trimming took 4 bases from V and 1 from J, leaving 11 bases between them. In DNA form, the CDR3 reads TGTGCCTGGAAGGAACAGGGCAGCAATCAGCCCCAGCATTTT. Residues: CAWKEQGSNQPQHF.

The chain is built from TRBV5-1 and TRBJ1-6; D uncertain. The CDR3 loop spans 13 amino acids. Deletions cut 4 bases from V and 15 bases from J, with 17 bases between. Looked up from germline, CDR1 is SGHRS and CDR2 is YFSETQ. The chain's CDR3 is CASSPEFFSVLHF. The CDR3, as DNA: TGCGCCAGCAGCCCTGAATTCTTCTCGGTCCTCCACTTT.

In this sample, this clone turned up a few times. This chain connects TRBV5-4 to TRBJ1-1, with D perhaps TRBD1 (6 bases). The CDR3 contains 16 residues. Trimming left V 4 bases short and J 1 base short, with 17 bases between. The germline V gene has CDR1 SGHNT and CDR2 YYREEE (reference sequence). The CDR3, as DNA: TGTGCCAGCAGCCCGCCACCGACAGGACAGAACACTGAAGCTTTCTTT. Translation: CASSPPPTGQNTEAFF.

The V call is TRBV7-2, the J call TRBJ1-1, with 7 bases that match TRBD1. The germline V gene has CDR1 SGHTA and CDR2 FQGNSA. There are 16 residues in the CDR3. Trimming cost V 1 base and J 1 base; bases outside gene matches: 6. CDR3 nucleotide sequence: TGTGCCAGCAGCTTAGTCTACCGGACAGGGAACACTGAAGCTTTCTTT. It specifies CASSLVYRTGNTEAFF.

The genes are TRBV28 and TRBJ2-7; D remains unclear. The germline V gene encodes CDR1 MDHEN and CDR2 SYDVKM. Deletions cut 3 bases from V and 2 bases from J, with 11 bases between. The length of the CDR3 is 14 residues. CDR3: CASSLFPGAYEQYF. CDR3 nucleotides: TGTGCCAGCAGTTTGTTTCCGGGTGCCTACGAGCAGTACTTC.

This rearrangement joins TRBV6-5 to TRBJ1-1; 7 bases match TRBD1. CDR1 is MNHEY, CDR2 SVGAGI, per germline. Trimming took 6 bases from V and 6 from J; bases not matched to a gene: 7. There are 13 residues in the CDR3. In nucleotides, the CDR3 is TGTGCCAGCAGACAGACAGGGCGGCCTGAAGCTTTCTTT. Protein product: CASRQTGRPEAFF.

This CDR3 reads CAAGGPYGYTF. CDR3 coding DNA: TGTGCCGCAGGGGGTCCCTATGGCTACACCTTC. V usage is TRBV7-3 and J usage is TRBJ1-2; 7 bases are a match to TRBD1. Germline V CDR1 and CDR2: SGHTA, FQGTGA. The CDR3 is 11 amino acids. The ends lost 11 bases at V and 4 bases at J; junction bases unmatched: 4.

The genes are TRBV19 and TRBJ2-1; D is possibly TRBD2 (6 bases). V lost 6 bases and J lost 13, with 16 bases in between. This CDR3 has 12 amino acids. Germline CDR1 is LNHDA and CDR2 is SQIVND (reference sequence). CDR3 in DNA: TGTGCCAGTAGCATCCTCGGGGGACCTCAGTTCTTC. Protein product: CASSILGGPQFF.

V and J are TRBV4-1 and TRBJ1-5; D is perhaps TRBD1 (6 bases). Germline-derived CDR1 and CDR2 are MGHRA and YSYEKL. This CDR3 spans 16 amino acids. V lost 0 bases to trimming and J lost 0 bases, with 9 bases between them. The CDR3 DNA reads TGCGCCAGCAGCCAAGATGGGGGGGCTAGCAATCAGCCCCAGCATTTT. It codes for CASSQDGGASNQPQHF.

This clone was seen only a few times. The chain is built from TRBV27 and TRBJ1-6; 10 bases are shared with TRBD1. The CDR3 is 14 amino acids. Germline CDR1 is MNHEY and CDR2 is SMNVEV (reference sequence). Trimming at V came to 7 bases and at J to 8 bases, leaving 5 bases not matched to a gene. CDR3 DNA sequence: TGTGCCAGCACCCGGACAGGGGGAGATTCACCCCTCCACTTT. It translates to CASTRTGGDSPLHF.

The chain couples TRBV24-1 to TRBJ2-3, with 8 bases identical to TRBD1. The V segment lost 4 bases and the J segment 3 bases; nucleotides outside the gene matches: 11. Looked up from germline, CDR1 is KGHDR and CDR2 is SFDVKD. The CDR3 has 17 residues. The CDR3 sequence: CATSDPGQATRTDTQYF. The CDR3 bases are TGTGCCACCAGTGACCCGGGACAGGCCACACGGACAGATACGCAGTATTTT.

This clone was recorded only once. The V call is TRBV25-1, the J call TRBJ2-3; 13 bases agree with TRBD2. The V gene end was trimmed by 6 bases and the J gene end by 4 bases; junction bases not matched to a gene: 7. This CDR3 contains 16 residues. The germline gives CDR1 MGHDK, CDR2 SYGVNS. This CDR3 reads CASSPQTSGRSDTQYF. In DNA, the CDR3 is TGTGCCAGCAGCCCTCAGACTAGCGGGAGGTCAGATACGCAGTATTTT.